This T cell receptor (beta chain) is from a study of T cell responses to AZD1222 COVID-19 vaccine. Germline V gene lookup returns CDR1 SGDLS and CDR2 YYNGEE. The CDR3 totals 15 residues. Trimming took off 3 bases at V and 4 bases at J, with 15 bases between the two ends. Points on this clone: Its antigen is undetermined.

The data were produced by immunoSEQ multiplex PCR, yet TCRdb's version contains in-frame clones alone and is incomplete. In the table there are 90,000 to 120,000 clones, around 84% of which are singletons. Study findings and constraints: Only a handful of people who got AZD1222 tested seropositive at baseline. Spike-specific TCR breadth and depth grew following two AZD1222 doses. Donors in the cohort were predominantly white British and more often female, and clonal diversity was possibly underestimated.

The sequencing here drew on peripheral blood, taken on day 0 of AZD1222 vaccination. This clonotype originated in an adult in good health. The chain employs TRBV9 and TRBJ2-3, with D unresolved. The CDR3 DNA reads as TGTGCCAGCAGCGCCCTAGGAGTGTGGGCAGATACGCAGTATTTT. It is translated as CASSALGVWADTQYF.